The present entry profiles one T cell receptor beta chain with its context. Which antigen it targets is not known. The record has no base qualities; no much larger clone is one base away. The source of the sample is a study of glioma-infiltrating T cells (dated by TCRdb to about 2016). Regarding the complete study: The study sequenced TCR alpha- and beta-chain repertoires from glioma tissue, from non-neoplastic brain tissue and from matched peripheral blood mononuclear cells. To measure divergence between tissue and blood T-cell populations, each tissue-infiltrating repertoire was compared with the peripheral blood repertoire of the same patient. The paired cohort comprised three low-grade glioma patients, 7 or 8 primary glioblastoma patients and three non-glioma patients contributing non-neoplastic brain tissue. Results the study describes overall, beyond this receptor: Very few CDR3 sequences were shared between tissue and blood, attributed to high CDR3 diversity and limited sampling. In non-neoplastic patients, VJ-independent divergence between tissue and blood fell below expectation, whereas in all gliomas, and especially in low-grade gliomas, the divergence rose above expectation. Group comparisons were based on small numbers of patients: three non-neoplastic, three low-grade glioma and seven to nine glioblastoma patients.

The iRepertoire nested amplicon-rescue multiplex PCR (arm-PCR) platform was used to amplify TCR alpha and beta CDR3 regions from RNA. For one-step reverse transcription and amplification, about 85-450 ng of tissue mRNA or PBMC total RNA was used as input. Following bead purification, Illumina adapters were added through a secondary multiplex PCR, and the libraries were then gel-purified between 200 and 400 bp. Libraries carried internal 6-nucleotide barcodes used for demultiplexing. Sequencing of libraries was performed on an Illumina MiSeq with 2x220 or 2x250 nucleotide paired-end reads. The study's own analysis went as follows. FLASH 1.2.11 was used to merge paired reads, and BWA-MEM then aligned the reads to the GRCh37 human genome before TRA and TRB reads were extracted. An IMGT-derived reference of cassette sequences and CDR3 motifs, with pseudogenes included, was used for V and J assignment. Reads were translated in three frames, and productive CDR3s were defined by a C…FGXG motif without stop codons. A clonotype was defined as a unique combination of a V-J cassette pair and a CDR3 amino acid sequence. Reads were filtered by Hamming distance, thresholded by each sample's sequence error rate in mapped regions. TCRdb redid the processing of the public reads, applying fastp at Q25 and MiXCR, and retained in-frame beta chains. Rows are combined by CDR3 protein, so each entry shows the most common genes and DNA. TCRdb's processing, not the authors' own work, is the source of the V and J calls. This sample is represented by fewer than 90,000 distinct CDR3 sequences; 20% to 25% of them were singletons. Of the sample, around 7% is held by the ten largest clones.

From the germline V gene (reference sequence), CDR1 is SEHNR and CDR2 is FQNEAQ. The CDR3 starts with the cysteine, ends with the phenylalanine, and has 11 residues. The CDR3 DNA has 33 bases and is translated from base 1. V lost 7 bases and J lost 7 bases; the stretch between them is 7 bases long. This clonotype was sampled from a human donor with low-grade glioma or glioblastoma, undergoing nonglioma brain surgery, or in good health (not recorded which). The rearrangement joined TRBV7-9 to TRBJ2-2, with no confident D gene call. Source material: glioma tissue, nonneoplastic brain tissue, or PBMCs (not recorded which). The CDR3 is CASNRYGELFF. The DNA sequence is TGTGCCAGCAACCGGTACGGGGAGCTGTTTTTT.